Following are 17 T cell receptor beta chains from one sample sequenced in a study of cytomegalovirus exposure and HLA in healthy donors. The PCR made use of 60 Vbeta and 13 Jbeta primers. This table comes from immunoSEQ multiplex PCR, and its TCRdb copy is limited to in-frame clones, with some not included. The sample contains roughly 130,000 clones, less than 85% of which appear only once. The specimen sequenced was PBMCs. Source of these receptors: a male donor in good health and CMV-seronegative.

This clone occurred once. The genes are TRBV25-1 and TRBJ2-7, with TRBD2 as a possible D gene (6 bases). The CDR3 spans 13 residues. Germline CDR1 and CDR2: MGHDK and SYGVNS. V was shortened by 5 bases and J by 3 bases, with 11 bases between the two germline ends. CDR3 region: CASSRSSVYEQYF. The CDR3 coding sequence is TGTGCCAGCAGTCGGTCTAGCGTCTACGAGCAGTACTTC.

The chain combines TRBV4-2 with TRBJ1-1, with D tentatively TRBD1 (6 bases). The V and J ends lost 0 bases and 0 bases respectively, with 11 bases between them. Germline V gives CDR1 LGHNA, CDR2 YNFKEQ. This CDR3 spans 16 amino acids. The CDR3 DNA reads TGTGCCAGCAGCCAAGAAGGTGGGGACATGAACACTGAAGCTTTCTTT. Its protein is CASSQEGGDMNTEAFF.

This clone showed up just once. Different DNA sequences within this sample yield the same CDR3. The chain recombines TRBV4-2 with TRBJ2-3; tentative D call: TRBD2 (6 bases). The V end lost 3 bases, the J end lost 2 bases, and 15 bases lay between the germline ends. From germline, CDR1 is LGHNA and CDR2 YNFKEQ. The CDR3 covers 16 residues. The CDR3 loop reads CASSQGGRGDTDTQYF. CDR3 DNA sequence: TGTGCCAGCAGCCAGGGGGGTAGGGGTGACACAGATACGCAGTATTTT.

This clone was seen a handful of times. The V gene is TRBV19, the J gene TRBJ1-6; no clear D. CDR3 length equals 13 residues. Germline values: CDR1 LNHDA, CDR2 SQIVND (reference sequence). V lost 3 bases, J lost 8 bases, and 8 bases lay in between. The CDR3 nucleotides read TGTGCCAGTAGTATCAGGCTCGATTCACCCCTCCACTTT. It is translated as CASSIRLDSPLHF. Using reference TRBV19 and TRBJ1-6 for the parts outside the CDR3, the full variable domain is DGGITQSPKYLFRKEGQNVTLSCEQNLNHDAMYWYRQDPGQGLRLIYYSQIVNDFQKGDIAEGYSVSREKKESFPLTVTSAQKNPTAFYLCASSIRLDSPLHFGNGTRLTVT.

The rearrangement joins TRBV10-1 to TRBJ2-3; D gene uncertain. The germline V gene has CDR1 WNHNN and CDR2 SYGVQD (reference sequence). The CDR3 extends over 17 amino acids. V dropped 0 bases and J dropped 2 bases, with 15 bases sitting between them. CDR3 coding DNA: TGCGCCAGCAGTGAGTCCGGCATTGGCGGCGCCACAGATACGCAGTATTTT. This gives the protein CASSESGIGGATDTQYF.

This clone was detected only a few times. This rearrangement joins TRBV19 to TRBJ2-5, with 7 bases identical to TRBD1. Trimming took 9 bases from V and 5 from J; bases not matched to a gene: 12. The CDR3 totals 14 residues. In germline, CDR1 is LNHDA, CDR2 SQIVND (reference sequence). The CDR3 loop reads CASSITGAVETQYF. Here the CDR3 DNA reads TGTGCCAGCTCAATAACAGGGGCGGTGGAGACCCAGTACTTC.

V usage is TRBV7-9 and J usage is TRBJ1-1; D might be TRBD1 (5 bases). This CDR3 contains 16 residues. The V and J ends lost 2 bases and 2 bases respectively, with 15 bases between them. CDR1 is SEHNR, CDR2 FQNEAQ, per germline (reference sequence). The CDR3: CASSLISGTPNTEAFF. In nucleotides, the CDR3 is TGTGCCAGCAGCTTAATATCCGGGACTCCAAACACTGAAGCTTTCTTT.

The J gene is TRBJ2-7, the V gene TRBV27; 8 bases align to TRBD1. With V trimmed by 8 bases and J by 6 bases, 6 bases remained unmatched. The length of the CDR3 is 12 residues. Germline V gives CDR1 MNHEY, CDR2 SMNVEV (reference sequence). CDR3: CASGAQGGEQYF. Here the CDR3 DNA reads TGTGCCAGCGGTGCACAGGGGGGCGAGCAGTACTTC.

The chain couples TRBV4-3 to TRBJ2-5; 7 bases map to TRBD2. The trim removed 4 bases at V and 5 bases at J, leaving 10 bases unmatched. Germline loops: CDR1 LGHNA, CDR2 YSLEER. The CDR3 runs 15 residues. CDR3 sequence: CASSRSASGLETQYF. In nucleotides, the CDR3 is TGCGCCAGCAGCCGAAGCGCTAGCGGCTTGGAGACCCAGTACTTC.

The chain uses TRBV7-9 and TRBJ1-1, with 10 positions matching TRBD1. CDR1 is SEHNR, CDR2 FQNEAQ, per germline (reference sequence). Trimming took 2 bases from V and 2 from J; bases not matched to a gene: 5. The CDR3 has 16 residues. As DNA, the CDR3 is TGTGCCAGCAGCTTAAGGGACAGGGGTAGTAACACTGAAGCTTTCTTT. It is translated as CASSLRDRGSNTEAFF.

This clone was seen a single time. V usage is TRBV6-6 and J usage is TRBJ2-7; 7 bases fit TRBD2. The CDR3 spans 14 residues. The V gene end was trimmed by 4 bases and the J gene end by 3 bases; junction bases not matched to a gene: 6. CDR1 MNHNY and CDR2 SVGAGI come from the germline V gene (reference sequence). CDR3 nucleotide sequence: TGTGCCAGCAGTTGGGGGGGTATGGACTACGAGCAGTACTTC. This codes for CASSWGGMDYEQYF.

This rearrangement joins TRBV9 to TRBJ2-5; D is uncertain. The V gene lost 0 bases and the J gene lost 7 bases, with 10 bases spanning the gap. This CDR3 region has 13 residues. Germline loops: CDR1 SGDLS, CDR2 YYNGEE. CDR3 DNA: TGTGCCAGCAGCGTAGTTCTGGGCGCGACCCAGTACTTC. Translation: CASSVVLGATQYF.

Here the CDR3 reads CSVGGRLRETQYF. CDR3 nucleotide sequence: TGCAGCGTGGGCGGGCGGTTAAGAGAGACCCAGTACTTC. The V gene is TRBV29-1, the J gene TRBJ2-5, with a weak D call TRBD2 (5 bases). Deletions cut 6 bases from V and 4 bases from J, with 15 bases between. The CDR3 has 13 amino acids. Per the germline V gene, CDR1 is SQVTM and CDR2 is ANQGSEA.

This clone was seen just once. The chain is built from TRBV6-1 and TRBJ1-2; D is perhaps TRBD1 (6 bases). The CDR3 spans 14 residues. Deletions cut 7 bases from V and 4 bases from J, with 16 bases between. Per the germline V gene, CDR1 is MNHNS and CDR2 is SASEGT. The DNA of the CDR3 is TGTGCCAGCATTTACAGGGTGGGGATCTATGGCTACACCTTC. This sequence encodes CASIYRVGIYGYTF.

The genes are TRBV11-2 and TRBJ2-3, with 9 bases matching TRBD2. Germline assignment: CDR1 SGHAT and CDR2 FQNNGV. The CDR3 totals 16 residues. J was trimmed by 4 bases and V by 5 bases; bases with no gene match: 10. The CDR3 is CASSPRGLAGADTQYF. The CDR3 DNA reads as TGTGCCAGCAGCCCCCGGGGACTAGCTGGGGCAGATACGCAGTATTTT.

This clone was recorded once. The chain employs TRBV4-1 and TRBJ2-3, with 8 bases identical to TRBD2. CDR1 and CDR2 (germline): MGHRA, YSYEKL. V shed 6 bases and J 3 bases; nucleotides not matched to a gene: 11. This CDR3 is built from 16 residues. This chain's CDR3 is CASRSVTGGRTDTQYF. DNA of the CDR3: TGCGCCAGCAGATCCGTCACGGGAGGGAGGACAGATACGCAGTATTTT.

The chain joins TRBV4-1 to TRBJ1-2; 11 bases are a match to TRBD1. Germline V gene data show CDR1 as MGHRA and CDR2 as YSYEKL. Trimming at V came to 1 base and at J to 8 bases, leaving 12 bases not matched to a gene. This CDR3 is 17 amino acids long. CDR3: CASSQAAGTGGVRGYTF. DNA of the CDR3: TGCGCCAGCAGCCAAGCCGCCGGGACAGGGGGTGTTCGGGGCTACACCTTC.